This T cell receptor beta chain was identified in a study of shared clonotypes between healthy human individuals. For the study at large: Donor ages ranged 18 to 49 years: a couple of women, a few men.

Into CD45RA+ naive and CD45RA-negative memory subsets, the CD4+ cells were split. This CDR3 contains 15 residues. V gave up 5 bases and J gave up 3 bases, with 14 bases separating them. Looked up from germline, CDR1 is MNHNY and CDR2 is SVGAGI (reference sequence). Study conclusions and caveats: Larger estimated richness was generally recorded for naive subsets relative to memory subsets. A few donors showed sharing of approximately 5% of naive CD4 clonotypes.

This clone was counted only a few times. Its antigen remains unidentified. Profiling relied on immunoSEQ multiplex PCR, and the TCRdb table lists in-frame clones only, not all of them. The sample has around 700,000 clones, approximately 79% seen once. This receptor was identified in a woman aged 25 to 39 in good health. Sequenced material: memory CD4+ T cells sorted from blood. Subset denoted: CD45RA-negative fraction. V is TRBV6-6 and J is TRBJ1-5; maybe TRBD1 (6 bases). The CDR3 region has the DNA TGTGCCAGCAGTCCAATGGACAGCTCCAATCAGCCCCAGCATTTT. Translation gives CASSPMDSSNQPQHF.